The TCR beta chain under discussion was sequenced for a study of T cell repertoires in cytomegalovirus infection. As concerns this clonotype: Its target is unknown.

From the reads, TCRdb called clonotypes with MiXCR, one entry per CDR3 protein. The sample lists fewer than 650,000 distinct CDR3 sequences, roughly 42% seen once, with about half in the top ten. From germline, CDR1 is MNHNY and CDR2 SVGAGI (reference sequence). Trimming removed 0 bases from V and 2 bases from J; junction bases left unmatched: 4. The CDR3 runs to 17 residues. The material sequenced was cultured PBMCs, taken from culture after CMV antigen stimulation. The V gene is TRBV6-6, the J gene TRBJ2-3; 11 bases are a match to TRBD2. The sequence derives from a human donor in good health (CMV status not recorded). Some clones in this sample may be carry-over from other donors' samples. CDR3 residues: CASSYSSSGGPTDTQYF. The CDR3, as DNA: TGTGCCAGCAGTTACTCGTCTAGCGGGGGGCCCACAGATACGCAGTATTTT.